The rows below give T cell receptor beta chains drawn from one sample of a study of glioma-infiltrating T cells. TCRdb used MiXCR to reprocess the multiplex PCR reads, holding one entry per CDR3 protein. Of some 180,000 distinct CDR3 sequences listed, about 32% are singletons. Material: glioma tissue, nonneoplastic brain tissue, or PBMCs (not recorded which). These receptors all stem from a human donor with low-grade glioma or glioblastoma, undergoing nonglioma brain surgery, or in good health (not recorded which). Both conserved end residues are part of each CDR3. A D gene is named only where the DNA matches it firmly. Only part of the rows carry a size: once, few, many, or a class if the clone is expanded.

DNA,CDR3,V,J,size,D
TGCGCCAGCAGCCAAGGCGAAGCTTTGAACTATGGCTACACCTTC,CASSQGEALNYGYTF,TRBV4-1,TRBJ1-2,few,.
TGTGCCAGCAGTACCCAGGGGGCGGGTACTAAAAAACTGTTTTTT,CASSTQGAGTKKLFF,TRBV28,TRBJ1-4,.,TRBD1
TGCGCCAGCAGCTTGTGGTCTAGCCAAGAGACCCAGTACTTC,CASSLWSSQETQYF,TRBV5-1,TRBJ2-5,few,.
TGTGCCAGCAGCAGGATAGCGGGAGGGGATACGCAGTATTTT,CASSRIAGGDTQYF,TRBV12-3/TRBV12-4,TRBJ2-3,.,TRBD2
TGTGCCAGCAGCTCCCGGCCTCTACTAGCGAGACAAGAGACCCAGTACTTC,CASSSRPLLARQETQYF,TRBV7-9,TRBJ2-5,few,TRBD2
TGTGCCAGCAGCCAAGATAAAGGCTCAGATACGCAGTATTTT,CASSQDKGSDTQYF,TRBV4-2,TRBJ2-3,many,.
TGCAGTGCTAGGAGGACTTACCCAGGAGGGGGCACCGGGGAGCTGTTTTTT,CSARRTYPGGGTGELFF,TRBV20-1,TRBJ2-2,many,.
TGCGCCAGCAGCCAAGCGCTAAGGGGGCCGTACAATGAGCAGCTCTTC,CASSQALRGPYNEQLF,TRBV4-3,TRBJ2-1,.,TRBD1
TGTGCCAGCAGACTCGGGGTAGCGGGCTCCGGGGATACGCAGTATTTT,CASRLGVAGSGDTQYF,TRBV12-3/TRBV12-4,TRBJ2-3,many,TRBD2
TGCGCCAGCAGCTTGAATGGCGGAGTGAGCACAGATACGCAGTATTTT,CASSLNGGVSTDTQYF,TRBV5-1,TRBJ2-3,.,.
TGTGCCAGCAGCCTGAGAGGGTGGCGCGGGGAGACCCAGTACTTC,CASSLRGWRGETQYF,TRBV5-4,TRBJ2-5,many,.
TGTGCCAGCAGTTCCCCTCCCACTAGCGGGAGTGGCGAGCAGTACTTC,CASSSPPTSGSGEQYF,TRBV6-2/TRBV6-3,TRBJ2-7,many,TRBD2